This T cell receptor beta chain was captured in a study of T cells in Graves' hyperthyroidism and ophthalmopathy. Findings and limits, study-wide: Blood also carried most thyroid clonotypes expanded above 0.001.

Diagnoses rested on clinical symptoms, serum thyroxine and TRAb, thyroid ultrasound and orbital computed tomography. Drawn at first hyperthyroidism diagnosis, the blood sample preceded any ophthalmopathy symptoms. PBMCs came from about 10 ml fresh peripheral blood. This clonotype came up many times. Its antigen is not identified. This CDR3 spans 14 amino acids. Trimming at V came to 4 bases and at J to 1 base, leaving 4 bases not matched to a gene. Germline V gene lookup returns CDR1 SGHRS and CDR2 YFSETQ. Researchers took RNA transcripts and amplified the TCR beta CDR3 regions from them. The HTBI primer set served for first-round RT-PCR of the TCR CDR3. Each CDR3 protein is one row after TCRdb ran MiXCR on the multiplex PCR reads. The sample comprises some 370,000 distinct CDR3 sequences, about a sixth of which are singletons, and approximately 30% rests with the top ten.

The clonotype was recovered from a woman in her thirties with Graves' hyperthyroidism that later progressed to Graves' ophthalmopathy. The rearrangement links TRBV5-1 to TRBJ1-1; 7 bases match TRBD1. The sample consisted of blood. In nucleotides, the CDR3 is TGCGCCAGCAGCAAGGGACAGACGAACACTGAAGCTTTCTTT. As protein: CASSKGQTNTEAFF.